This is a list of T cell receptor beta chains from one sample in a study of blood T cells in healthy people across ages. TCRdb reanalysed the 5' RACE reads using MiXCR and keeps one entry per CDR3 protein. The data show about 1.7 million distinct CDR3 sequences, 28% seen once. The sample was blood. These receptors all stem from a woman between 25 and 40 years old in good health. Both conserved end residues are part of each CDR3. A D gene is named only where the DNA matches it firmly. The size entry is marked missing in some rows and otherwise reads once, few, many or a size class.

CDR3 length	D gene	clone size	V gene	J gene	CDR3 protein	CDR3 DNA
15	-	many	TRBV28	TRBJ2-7	CASRDSAGSSYEQYF	TGTGCCAGCAGAGACTCCGCAGGGTCCTCCTACGAGCAGTACTTC
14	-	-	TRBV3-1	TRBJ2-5	CASSQNRDQETQYF	TGTGCCAGCAGCCAAAACAGGGACCAAGAGACCCAGTACTTC
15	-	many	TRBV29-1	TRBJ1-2	CSVIRQLEGPYGYTF	TGCAGCGTTATCAGGCAATTAGAGGGTCCCTATGGCTACACCTTC
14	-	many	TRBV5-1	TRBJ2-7	CASSSGGGEDEQYF	TGCGCCAGCAGTTCTGGAGGGGGCGAAGACGAGCAGTACTTC
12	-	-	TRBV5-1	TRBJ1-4	CASSFTGLVLFF	TGCGCCAGCAGCTTCACAGGTTTGGTACTGTTTTTT
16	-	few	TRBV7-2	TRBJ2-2	CASSSFGTPNTGELFF	TGTGCCAGCAGCTCCTTCGGGACGCCTAACACCGGGGAGCTGTTTTTT
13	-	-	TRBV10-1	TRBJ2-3	CASSEPRPRPQYF	TGCGCCAGCAGTGAGCCCCGACCTAGACCGCAGTATTTT
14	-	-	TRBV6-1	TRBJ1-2	CASSEVGGVYGYTF	TGTGCCAGCAGTGAAGTTGGGGGTGTCTATGGCTACACCTTC
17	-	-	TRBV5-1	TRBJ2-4	CASSSYPWVGAKNIQYF	TGCGCCAGCAGCTCTTATCCGTGGGTCGGGGCCAAAAACATTCAGTACTTC
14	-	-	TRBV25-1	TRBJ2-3	CASSDGGSTDTQYF	TGTGCCAGCAGTGATGGGGGAAGCACAGATACGCAGTATTTT
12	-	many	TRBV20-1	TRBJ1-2	CSAKQNNYGYTF	TGCAGTGCTAAGCAGAATAACTATGGCTACACCTTC
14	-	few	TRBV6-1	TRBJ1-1	CASSDETGATEAFF	TGTGCCAGCAGTGATGAGACGGGGGCCACTGAAGCTTTCTTT
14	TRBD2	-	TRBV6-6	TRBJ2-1	CASSRTSVNNEQFF	TGTGCCAGCAGTCGGACTAGCGTCAACAATGAGCAGTTCTTC
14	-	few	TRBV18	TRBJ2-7	CASSPPSSKGEQYF	TGTGCCAGCTCACCACCGTCGTCCAAAGGGGAGCAGTACTTC
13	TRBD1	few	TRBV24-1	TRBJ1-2	CATSASGTDGYTF	TGTGCCACCAGTGCATCCGGGACAGATGGCTACACCTTC
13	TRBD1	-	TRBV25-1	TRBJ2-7	CASGDRATYEQYF	TGTGCCAGCGGAGACAGGGCTACCTACGAGCAGTACTTC
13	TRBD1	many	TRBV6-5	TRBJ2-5	CASRRTGLETQYF	TGTGCCAGCAGGCGGACAGGGTTGGAGACCCAGTACTTC
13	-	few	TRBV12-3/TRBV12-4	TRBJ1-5	CSSSLQGDQPQHF	TGTTCCAGCAGCCTACAGGGCGATCAGCCCCAGCATTTT
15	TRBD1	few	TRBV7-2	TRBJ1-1	CASSPTRTGIAEAFF	TGTGCCAGCAGCCCAACCAGGACAGGGATCGCTGAAGCTTTCTTT
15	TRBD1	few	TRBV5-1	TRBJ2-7	CASSLGGTGALEQYF	TGCGCCAGCAGCTTAGGCGGGACAGGGGCACTGGAGCAGTACTTC
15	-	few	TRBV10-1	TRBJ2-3	CASRKQGPCTDTQYF	TGCGCCAGCAGGAAACAGGGTCCTTGCACAGATACGCAGTATTTT
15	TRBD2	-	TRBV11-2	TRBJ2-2	CASSLSGGPAGELFF	TGTGCCAGCAGCTTATCGGGAGGGCCGGCCGGGGAGCTGTTTTTT
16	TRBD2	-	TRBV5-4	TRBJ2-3	CASSFKTSASTDTQYF	TGTGCCAGCAGCTTCAAGACTAGCGCCTCAACAGATACGCAGTATTTT
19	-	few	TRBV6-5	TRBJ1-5	CASSYRSAGDQYSNQPQHF	TGTGCCAGCAGTTACAGGTCAGCAGGGGACCAATATAGCAATCAGCCCCAGCATTTT
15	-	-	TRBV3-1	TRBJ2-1	CASSQEGRTGAWQFF	TGTGCCAGCAGCCAAGAGGGGAGGACAGGAGCGTGGCAGTTCTTC
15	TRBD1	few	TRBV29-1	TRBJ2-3	CSAYNRDRVTDTQYF	TGCAGCGCATATAACCGGGACAGGGTCACAGATACGCAGTATTTT
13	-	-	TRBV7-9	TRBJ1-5	CASSYGPDQPQHF	TGTGCCAGCAGCTACGGACCCGATCAGCCCCAGCATTTT
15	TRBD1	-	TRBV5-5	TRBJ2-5	CASSFGDRAAETQYF	TGTGCCAGCAGCTTCGGGGACAGGGCCGCGGAGACCCAGTACTTC
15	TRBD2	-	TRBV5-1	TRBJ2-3	CASSSTGTSGDTQYF	TGCGCCAGCAGCTCTACCGGGACTAGCGGGGATACGCAGTATTTT
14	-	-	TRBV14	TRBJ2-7	CASSRGVGPYEQYF	TGTGCCAGCAGCCGGGGAGTTGGCCCCTACGAGCAGTACTTC
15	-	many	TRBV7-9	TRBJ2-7	CASSFLGAGTYEQYF	TGTGCCAGCAGCTTTTTGGGGGCAGGGACCTACGAGCAGTACTTC
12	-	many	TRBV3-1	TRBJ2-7	CASSQEIYEQYF	TGCGCCAGCAGCCAAGAGATCTACGAGCAGTACTTC
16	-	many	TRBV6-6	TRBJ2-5	CASSYSVGGVGETQYF	TGTGCCAGCAGTTACTCGGTCGGTGGGGTCGGAGAGACCCAGTACTTC
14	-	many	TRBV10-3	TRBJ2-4	CAISEGLAKNIQYF	TGTGCCATCAGTGAGGGACTAGCCAAAAACATTCAGTACTTC
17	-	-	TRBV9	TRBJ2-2	CASSGGPGATNTGELFF	TGTGCCAGCAGCGGAGGCCCCGGGGCGACGAACACCGGGGAGCTGTTTTTT
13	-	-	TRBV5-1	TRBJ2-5	CASSTTLTETQYF	TGCGCCAGCAGCACCACCCTGACAGAGACCCAGTACTTC
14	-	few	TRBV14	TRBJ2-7	CASSRGRISYEQYF	TGTGCCAGCAGCCGAGGCCGGATCTCCTACGAGCAGTACTTC
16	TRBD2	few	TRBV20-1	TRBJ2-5	CSAREASGATLETQYF	TGCAGTGCTAGAGAGGCTAGCGGTGCTACCCTGGAGACCCAGTACTTC
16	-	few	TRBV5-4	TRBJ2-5	CASSPSASDGRRTQYF	TGTGCCAGCAGCCCTTCAGCCTCGGACGGGCGCCGGACCCAGTACTTC
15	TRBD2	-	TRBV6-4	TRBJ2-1	CASKRTSGRQGEQFF	TGTGCCAGCAAGCGGACTAGCGGGAGACAGGGTGAGCAGTTCTTC
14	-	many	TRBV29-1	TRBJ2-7	CSVRVAVHSYEQYF	TGCAGCGTTCGTGTCGCAGTGCACTCCTACGAGCAGTACTTC
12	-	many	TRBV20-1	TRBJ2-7	CSARDRAYEQYF	TGCAGTGCTAGAGATCGGGCCTACGAGCAGTACTTC
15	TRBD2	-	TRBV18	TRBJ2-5	CASSPTGGPRETQYF	TGTGCCAGCTCACCAACGGGAGGGCCGAGGGAGACCCAGTACTTC
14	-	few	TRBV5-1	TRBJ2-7	CASSVGRISYEQYF	TGCGCCAGCAGCGTGGGACGGATCTCCTACGAGCAGTACTTC
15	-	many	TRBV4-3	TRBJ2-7	CASSQDFGPIGEQYF	TGCGCCAGCAGCCAAGATTTCGGGCCAATTGGCGAGCAGTACTTC
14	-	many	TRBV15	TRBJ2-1	CATSRDGGAMRKFF	TGTGCCACCAGCAGAGACGGTGGGGCAATGCGTAAGTTCTTC
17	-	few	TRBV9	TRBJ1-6	CASSNPGTSNYNSPLHF	TGTGCCAGCAGCAATCCCGGGACTTCAAATTATAATTCACCCCTCCACTTT
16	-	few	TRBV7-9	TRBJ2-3	CASSLGGGRGTDTQYF	TGTGCCAGCAGCTTAGGAGGAGGCAGGGGCACAGATACGCAGTATTTT
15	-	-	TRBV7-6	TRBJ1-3	CASSLRDNSGSTIYF	TGTGCCAGCAGCCTGCGGGACAACTCTGGAAGCACCATATATTTT
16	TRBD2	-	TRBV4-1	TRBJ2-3	CASSQDPSGATDTQYF	TGCGCCAGCAGCCAAGATCCTAGCGGGGCAACAGATACGCAGTATTTT
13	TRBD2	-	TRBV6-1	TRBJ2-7	CATAGTMAYEQYF	TGTGCCACTGCGGGGACTATGGCCTACGAGCAGTACTTC
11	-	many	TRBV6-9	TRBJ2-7	CASTPDYEQYF	TGTGCCAGCACTCCCGACTACGAGCAGTACTTC
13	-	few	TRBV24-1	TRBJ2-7	CADVGLSTDEQYF	TGTGCCGACGTGGGACTGAGTACGGACGAGCAGTACTTC
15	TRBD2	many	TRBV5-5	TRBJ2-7	CASSPAGTSAYEQYF	TGTGCCAGCAGCCCTGCCGGGACTAGCGCCTACGAGCAGTACTTC